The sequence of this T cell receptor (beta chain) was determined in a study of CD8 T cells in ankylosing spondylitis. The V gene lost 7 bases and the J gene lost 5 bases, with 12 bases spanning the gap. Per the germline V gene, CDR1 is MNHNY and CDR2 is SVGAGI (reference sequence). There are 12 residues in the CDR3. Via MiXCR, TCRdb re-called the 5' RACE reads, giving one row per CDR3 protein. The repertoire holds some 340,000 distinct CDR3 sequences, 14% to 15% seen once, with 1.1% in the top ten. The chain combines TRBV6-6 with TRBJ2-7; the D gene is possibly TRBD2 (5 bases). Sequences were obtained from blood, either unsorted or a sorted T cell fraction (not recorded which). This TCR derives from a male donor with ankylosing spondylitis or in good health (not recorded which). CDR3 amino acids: CASTRGGDEQYF. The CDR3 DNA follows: TGTGCCAGCACTCGGGGTGGCGACGAGCAGTACTTC.